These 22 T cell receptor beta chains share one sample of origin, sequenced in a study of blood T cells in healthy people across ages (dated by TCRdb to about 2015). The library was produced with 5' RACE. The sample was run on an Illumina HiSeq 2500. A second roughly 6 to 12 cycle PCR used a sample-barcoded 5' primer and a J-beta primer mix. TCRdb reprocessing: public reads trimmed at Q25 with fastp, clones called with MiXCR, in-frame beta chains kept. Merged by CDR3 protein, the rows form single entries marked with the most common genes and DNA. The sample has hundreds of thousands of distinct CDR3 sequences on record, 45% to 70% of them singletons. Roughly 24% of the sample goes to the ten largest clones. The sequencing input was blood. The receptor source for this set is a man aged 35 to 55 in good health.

CDR3 bases: TGCAGTGCTAGGGGCCGCGAGGGGGCCCGGGATACGCAGTATTTT. The encoded protein is CSARGREGARDTQYF. The V gene is TRBV20-1, the J gene TRBJ2-3; TRBD1 matches 7 bases. Germline-derived CDR1 and CDR2 are DFQATT and SNEGSKA (reference sequence). The CDR3 sequence is 15 residues long. Trimming removed 3 bases from V and 6 bases from J; junction bases left unmatched: 12.

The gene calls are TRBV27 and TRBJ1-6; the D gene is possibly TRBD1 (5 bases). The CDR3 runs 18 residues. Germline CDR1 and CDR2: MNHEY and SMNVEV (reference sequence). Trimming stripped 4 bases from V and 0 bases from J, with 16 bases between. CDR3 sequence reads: CASSYRDFSSSYNSPLHF. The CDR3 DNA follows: TGTGCCAGCAGTTATAGGGACTTCTCGAGCTCCTATAATTCACCCCTCCACTTT.

The CDR3 spells CASSKDGQGLYEQFF. The CDR3 DNA follows: TGTGCCAGCAGTAAAGACGGACAGGGGCTCTACGAGCAGTTCTTC. V and J are TRBV6-5 and TRBJ2-1; 9 bases fit TRBD1. Germline assignment: CDR1 MNHEY and CDR2 SVGAGI. The J segment lost 10 bases and the V segment lost 5 bases, leaving 12 bases of the junction unmatched. CDR3 size: 15 residues.

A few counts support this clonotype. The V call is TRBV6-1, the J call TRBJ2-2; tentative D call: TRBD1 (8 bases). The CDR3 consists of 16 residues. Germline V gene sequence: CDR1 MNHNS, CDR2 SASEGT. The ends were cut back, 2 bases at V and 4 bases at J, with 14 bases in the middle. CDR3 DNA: TGTGCCAGCAGTGAATTACAGGGGGAGGGCACCGGGGAGCTGTTTTTT. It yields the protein CASSELQGEGTGELFF.

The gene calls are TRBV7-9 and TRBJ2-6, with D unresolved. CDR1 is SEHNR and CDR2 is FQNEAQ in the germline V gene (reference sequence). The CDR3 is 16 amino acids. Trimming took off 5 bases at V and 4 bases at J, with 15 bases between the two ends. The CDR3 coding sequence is TGTGCCAGCAGCGGACGGAGCGCTCCCGGGGCCAACGTCCTGACTTTC. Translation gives CASSGRSAPGANVLTF.

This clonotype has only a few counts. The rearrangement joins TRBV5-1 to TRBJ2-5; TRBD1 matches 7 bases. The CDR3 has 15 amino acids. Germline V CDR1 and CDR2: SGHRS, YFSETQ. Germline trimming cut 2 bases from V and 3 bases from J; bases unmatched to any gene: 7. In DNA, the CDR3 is TGCGCCAGCAGCTTTACGGCCGGGACAGAAGAGACCCAGTACTTC. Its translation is CASSFTAGTEETQYF.

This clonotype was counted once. In DNA, the CDR3 is TGTGCCAGCAGCTTAGGAATGTTAGGAGAGACCCAGTACTTC. It yields the protein CASSLGMLGETQYF. The rearrangement uses TRBV11-1 and TRBJ2-5, with D unresolved. The CDR3 runs to 14 residues. Germline lookup yields CDR1 SGHAT and CDR2 FQDESV (reference sequence). The ends were cut back, 1 base at V and 4 bases at J, with 10 bases in the middle.

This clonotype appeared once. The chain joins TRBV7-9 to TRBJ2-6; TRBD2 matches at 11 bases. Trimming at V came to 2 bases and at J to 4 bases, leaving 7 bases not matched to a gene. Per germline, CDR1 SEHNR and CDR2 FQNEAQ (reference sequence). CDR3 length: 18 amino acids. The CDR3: CASSLSSGGTTGANVLTF. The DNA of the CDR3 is TGTGCCAGCAGCTTATCTAGCGGGGGGACGACCGGGGCCAACGTCCTGACTTTC.

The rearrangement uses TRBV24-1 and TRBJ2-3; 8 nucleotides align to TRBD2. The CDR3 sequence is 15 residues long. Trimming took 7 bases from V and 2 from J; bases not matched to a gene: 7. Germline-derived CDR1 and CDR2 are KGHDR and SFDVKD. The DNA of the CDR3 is TGTGCCACCAGGCCGGGGGGGGACATCACAGATACGCAGTATTTT. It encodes CATRPGGDITDTQYF.

The CDR3 region is CASSLARQGSEQFF. The CDR3 bases are TGTGCCAGCAGCTTAGCGAGACAGGGTAGTGAGCAGTTCTTC. The rearrangement joins TRBV7-2 to TRBJ2-1; 7 nucleotides line up with TRBD1. V lost 0 bases and J lost 9; bases outside the gene matches: 5. This CDR3 has 14 residues. Germline V gene data show CDR1 as SGHTA and CDR2 as FQGNSA.

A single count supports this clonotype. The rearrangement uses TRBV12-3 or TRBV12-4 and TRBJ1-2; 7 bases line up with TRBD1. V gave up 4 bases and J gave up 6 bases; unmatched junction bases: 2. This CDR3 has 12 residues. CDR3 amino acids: CASSYGTDGYTF. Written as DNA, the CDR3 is TGTGCCAGCAGTTATGGGACAGATGGCTACACCTTC.

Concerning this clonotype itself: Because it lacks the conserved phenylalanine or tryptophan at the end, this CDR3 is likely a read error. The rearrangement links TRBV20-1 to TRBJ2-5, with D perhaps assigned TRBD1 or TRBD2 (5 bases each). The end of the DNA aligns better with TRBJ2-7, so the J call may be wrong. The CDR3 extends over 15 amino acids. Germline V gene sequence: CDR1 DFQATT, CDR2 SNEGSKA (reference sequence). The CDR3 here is CSAQDLTGTPYEQYS. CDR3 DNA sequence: TGCAGTGCTCAGGACCTAACCGGGACCCCCTACGAGCAGTACTCC.

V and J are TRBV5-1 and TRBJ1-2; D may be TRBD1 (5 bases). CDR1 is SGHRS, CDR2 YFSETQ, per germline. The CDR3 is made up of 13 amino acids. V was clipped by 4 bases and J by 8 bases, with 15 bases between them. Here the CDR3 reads CASSALGDGGYTF. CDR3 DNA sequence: TGCGCCAGCAGCGCCCTCGGGGACGGGGGCTACACCTTC.

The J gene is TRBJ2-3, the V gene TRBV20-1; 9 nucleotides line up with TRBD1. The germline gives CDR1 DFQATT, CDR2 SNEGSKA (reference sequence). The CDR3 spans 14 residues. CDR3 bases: TGCAGCGCTGGGACGGGGACAGGGAGAGATACGCAGTATTTT. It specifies CSAGTGTGRDTQYF.

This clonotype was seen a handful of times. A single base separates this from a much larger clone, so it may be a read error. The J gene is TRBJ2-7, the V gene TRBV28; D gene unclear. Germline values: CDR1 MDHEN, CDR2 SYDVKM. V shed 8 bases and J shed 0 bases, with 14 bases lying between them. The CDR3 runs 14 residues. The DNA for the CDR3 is TGTGCCAGCTCGGATGGGGAATCCTCCTACGAGCAGTACTTC. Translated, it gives CASSDGESSYEQYF.

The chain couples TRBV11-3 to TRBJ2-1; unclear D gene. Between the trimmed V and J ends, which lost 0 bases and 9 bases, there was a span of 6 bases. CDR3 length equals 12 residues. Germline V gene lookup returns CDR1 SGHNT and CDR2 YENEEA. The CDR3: CASSLDTIEQFF. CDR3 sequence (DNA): TGTGCCAGCAGCTTAGATACGATTGAGCAGTTCTTC.

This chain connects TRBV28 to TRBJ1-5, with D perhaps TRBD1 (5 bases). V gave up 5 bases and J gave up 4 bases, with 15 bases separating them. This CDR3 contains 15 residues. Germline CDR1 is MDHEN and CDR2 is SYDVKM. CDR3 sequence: CASSKNQGRNQPQHF. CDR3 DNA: TGTGCCAGCAGTAAAAACCAGGGAAGAAATCAGCCCCAGCATTTT.

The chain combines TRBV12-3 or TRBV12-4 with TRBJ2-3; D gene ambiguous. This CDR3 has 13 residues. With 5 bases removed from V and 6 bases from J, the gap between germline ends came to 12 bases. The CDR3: CASSPAGPDTQYF. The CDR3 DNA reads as TGTGCCAGCAGTCCCGCTGGACCGGATACGCAGTATTTT.

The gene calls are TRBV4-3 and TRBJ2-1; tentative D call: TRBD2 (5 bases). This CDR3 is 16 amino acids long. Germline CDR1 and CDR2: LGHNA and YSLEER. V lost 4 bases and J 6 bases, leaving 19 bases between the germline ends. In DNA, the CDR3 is TGCGCCAGCAGCCGAGGAACGGCGTGGAGCGGCAATGAGCAGTTCTTC. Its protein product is CASSRGTAWSGNEQFF.

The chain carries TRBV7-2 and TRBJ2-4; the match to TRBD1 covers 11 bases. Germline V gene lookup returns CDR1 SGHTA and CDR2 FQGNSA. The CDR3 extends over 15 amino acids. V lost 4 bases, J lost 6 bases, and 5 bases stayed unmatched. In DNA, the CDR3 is TGTGCCAGCAGCTCCGACGGGACAGGGGGAAACATTCAGTACTTC. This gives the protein CASSSDGTGGNIQYF.

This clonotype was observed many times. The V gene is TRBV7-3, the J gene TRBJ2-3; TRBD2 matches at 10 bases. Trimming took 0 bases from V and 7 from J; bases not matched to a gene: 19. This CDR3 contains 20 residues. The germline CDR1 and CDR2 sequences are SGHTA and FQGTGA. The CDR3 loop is CASSLTGTSVSRGALNTQYF. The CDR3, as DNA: TGTGCCAGCAGCTTAACTGGGACTAGCGTCTCCCGCGGGGCCCTTAATACGCAGTATTTT.

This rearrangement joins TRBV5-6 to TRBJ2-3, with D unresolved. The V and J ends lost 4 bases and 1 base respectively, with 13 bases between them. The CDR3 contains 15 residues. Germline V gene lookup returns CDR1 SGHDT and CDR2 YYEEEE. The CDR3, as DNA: TGTGCCAGCAGCCCTGACGGCGAGGGCACAGATACGCAGTATTTT. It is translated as CASSPDGEGTDTQYF.